Listed here are 22 T cell receptor beta chains from one sample, sequenced in a study of OX40 agonist ivuxolimab in advanced cancers. To prepare the library, the immunoSEQ multiplex PCR assay was applied. The clones in this table, taken by TCRdb from immuneACCESS, are in-frame only. Not every clone is retained; where verified, under half of the shortfall comes from an unresolved V gene, and the cause of the rest is unknown. Counted in this sample were tens of thousands of clones; 86% of them appeared once. The top ten constitute 0.35% to 0.45% of the sample. The sample in question was CD4+ or CD8+ T cells sorted from blood, obtained in a trial of the OX40 agonist ivuxolimab. The receptor source for this set is an adult with an advanced solid tumor such as melanoma, head and neck, liver or kidney cancer.

The chain joins TRBV7-9 to TRBJ2-3; D ambiguous. The germline V gene encodes CDR1 SEHNR and CDR2 FQNEAQ (reference sequence). V lost 7 bases to trimming and J lost 2 bases, with 10 bases between them. This CDR3 spans 13 amino acids. Here the CDR3 reads CASKEIVTDTQYF. As DNA, the CDR3 is TGTGCCAGCAAGGAAATTGTCACAGATACGCAGTATTTT.

The CDR3 here is CASSTWGSKAYEQYF. The CDR3 DNA follows: TGTGCCAGTAGTACCTGGGGCAGCAAGGCCTACGAGCAGTACTTC. The chain combines TRBV19 with TRBJ2-7; a possible D gene is TRBD1 (5 bases). Trimming shortened V by 4 bases and J by 2 bases, and 15 bases separated the two germline ends. The CDR3 has 15 residues. CDR1 is LNHDA and CDR2 is SQIVND in the germline V gene (reference sequence). Based on the CDR3 plus reference TRBV19 and TRBJ2-7, the full variable domain is DGGITQSPKYLFRKEGQNVTLSCEQNLNHDAMYWYRQDPGQGLRLIYYSQIVNDFQKGDIAEGYSVSREKKESFPLTVTSAQKNPTAFYLCASSTWGSKAYEQYFGPGTRLTVT.

The chain combines TRBV11-2 with TRBJ1-5, with D possibly matching TRBD1 (5 bases). CDR3 size: 14 residues. Germline CDR1 reads SGHAT; CDR2 reads FQNNGV. V was trimmed by 1 base and J by 7 bases, leaving 11 bases between them. DNA of the CDR3: TGTGCCAGCAGCTTAGTCGGGGCAGGGCAGCCCCAGCATTTT. This encodes CASSLVGAGQPQHF.

The gene calls are TRBV4-2 and TRBJ1-1; a weak D match, TRBD1 (5 bases). Germline CDR1 reads LGHNA; CDR2 reads YNFKEQ. The CDR3 runs to 16 residues. V shed 0 bases and J shed 4 bases, with 15 bases lying between them. The CDR3 DNA follows: TGTGCCAGCAGCCAAGATACTGGGGGGTGGGTCACTGAAGCTTTCTTT. It codes for CASSQDTGGWVTEAFF.

This clone has a single count. This chain links TRBV7-8 with TRBJ2-1; 7 nucleotides match TRBD2. V shed 5 bases and J 5 bases; nucleotides not matched to a gene: 15. In germline, CDR1 is SGHVS, CDR2 FQNEAQ. The CDR3 has 17 amino acids. The CDR3 here is CASSIILGGGPNNEQFF. DNA for the CDR3: TGTGCCAGCAGCATAATACTTGGGGGAGGGCCCAACAATGAGCAGTTCTTC.

CDR3 loop: CASNHKGGQPQHF. Here the CDR3 DNA reads TGTGCCAGCAACCATAAAGGGGGTCAGCCCCAGCATTTT. V usage is TRBV28 and J usage is TRBJ1-5; D possibly corresponds to TRBD1 (6 bases). CDR1 MDHEN and CDR2 SYDVKM come from the germline V gene. The CDR3 extends over 13 amino acids. V shed 7 bases and J shed 6 bases, with 13 bases lying between them.

This chain connects TRBV29-1 to TRBJ2-3, with 7 positions matching TRBD2. This CDR3 spans 12 amino acids. Germline values: CDR1 SQVTM, CDR2 ANQGSEA. The trim removed 6 bases at V and 6 bases at J, leaving 6 bases unmatched. DNA of the CDR3: TGCAGCGTAAGCAACGGGGGGGATACGCAGTATTTT. Its translation is CSVSNGGDTQYF.

The chain joins TRBV29-1 to TRBJ2-7, with 8 bases that match TRBD2. Germline lookup yields CDR1 SQVTM and CDR2 ANQGSEA. The trim removed 4 bases at V and 2 bases at J, leaving 7 bases unmatched. This CDR3 comprises 14 residues. CDR3 sequence: CSVGRSGGTYEQYF. The CDR3 coding sequence is TGCAGCGTTGGAAGGAGCGGGGGCACCTACGAGCAGTACTTC.

V and J are TRBV25-1 and TRBJ2-3, with TRBD1 as a possible D gene (6 bases). CDR3 size: 13 residues. CDR1 is MGHDK, CDR2 SYGVNS, per germline. With 2 bases removed from V and 9 bases from J, the gap between germline ends came to 12 bases. Here the CDR3 reads CASSETGRGTQYF. CDR3 sequence (DNA): TGTGCCAGCAGTGAAACCGGAAGGGGGACGCAGTATTTT.

The chain employs TRBV19 and TRBJ1-3, with D possibly matching TRBD1 (5 bases). Trimming stripped 3 bases from V and 2 bases from J, with 8 bases between. The CDR3 length is 14 residues. Germline CDR1 LNHDA, CDR2 SQIVND (reference sequence). DNA for the CDR3: TGTGCCAGTAGTATGCCGGGGGCTGGAAACACCATATATTTT. Its protein product is CASSMPGAGNTIYF.

This chain joins TRBV27 and TRBJ2-7; 8 bases align to TRBD1. Germline CDR1 and CDR2: MNHEY and SMNVEV (reference sequence). J was trimmed by 6 bases and V by 4 bases; bases with no gene match: 5. The length of the CDR3 is 13 residues. CDR3 sequence reads: CASSWDRSGEQYF. The CDR3 DNA reads as TGTGCCAGCAGTTGGGACAGGAGTGGCGAGCAGTACTTC.

The chain joins TRBV5-4 to TRBJ2-1, with 11 bases aligning to TRBD2. Per germline, CDR1 SGHNT and CDR2 YYREEE (reference sequence). V lost 5 bases and J lost 4; bases outside the gene matches: 5. CDR3 size: 15 residues. The CDR3 DNA sequence: TGTGCCAGCAGGTTTAGCGGGGGGGGATACAATGAGCAGTTCTTC. Translation gives CASRFSGGGYNEQFF.

The chain combines TRBV6-5 with TRBJ2-5; D is uncertain. Trimming shortened V by 6 bases and J by 1 base, and 12 bases separated the two germline ends. CDR1 is MNHEY, CDR2 SVGAGI, per germline. The CDR3 is 14 amino acids. CDR3 sequence (DNA): TGTGCCAGCAGAAAATGGTCCTTCCAAGAGACCCAGTACTTC. Translation: CASRKWSFQETQYF.

The V gene is TRBV10-3, the J gene TRBJ1-1, with 8 bases aligning to TRBD1. V was pared by 6 bases and J by 0 bases, with 3 bases of the junction left unmatched. Germline values: CDR1 ENHRY, CDR2 SYGVKD. This CDR3 spans 14 amino acids. Here the CDR3 DNA reads TGTGCCATCAGGGGACAGGCTTTGAACACTGAAGCTTTCTTT. Its translation: CAIRGQALNTEAFF.

This chain connects TRBV28 to TRBJ1-5; TRBD1 matches 8 bases. This CDR3 is built from 15 residues. After removal of 6 bases from V and 0 bases from J, the junction contained 4 bases not matched to a gene. Germline V lookup: CDR1 MDHEN, CDR2 SYDVKM. The CDR3 reads CASRRTGSSNQPQHF. The CDR3 nucleotides are TGTGCCAGCAGGAGGACAGGGAGTAGCAATCAGCCCCAGCATTTT.

V is TRBV5-4 and J is TRBJ2-5, with TRBD2 matching 7 bases. Losses at the gene ends were 5 bases for V and 8 bases for J; bases not matched to a gene: 6. CDR1 is SGHNT and CDR2 is YYREEE in the germline V gene (reference sequence). The CDR3 loop spans 12 amino acids. CDR3 sequence (DNA): TGTGCCAGCAGTAGTCCGGGAGGCACCCAGTACTTC. Its protein product is CASSSPGGTQYF. The full variable domain, completed using reference TRBV5-4 and TRBJ2-5, is ETGVTQSPTHLIKTRGQQVTLRCSSQSGHNTVSWYQQALGQGPQFIFQYYREEENGRGNFPPRFSGLQFPNYSSELNVNALELDDSALYLCASSSPGGTQYFGPGTRLLVL.

The V and J genes are TRBV7-2 and TRBJ2-3; D remains unclear. V lost 5 bases, J lost 3 bases, and 15 bases lay in between. Germline assignment: CDR1 SGHTA and CDR2 FQGNSA. This CDR3 has 15 residues. CDR3: CASSPRLFETDTQYF. The CDR3 nucleotides read TGTGCCAGCAGCCCCAGGCTTTTTGAGACAGATACGCAGTATTTT. Together with reference TRBV7-2 and TRBJ2-3, the CDR3 gives the full variable domain: GAGVSQSPSNKVTEKGKDVELRCDPISGHTALYWYRQSLGQGLEFLIYFQGNSAPDKSGLPSDRFSAERTGGSVSTLTIQRTQQEDSAVYLCASSPRLFETDTQYFGPGTRLTVL.

The chain uses TRBV10-3 and TRBJ1-2; no clear D. The germline CDR1 and CDR2 sequences are ENHRY and SYGVKD. The V gene lost 3 bases and the J gene lost 4 bases, with 9 bases spanning the gap. The CDR3 runs to 13 residues. CDR3 residues: CAISDVDVYGYTF. CDR3 nucleotide sequence: TGTGCCATCAGTGACGTGGATGTCTATGGCTACACCTTC.

This clone was observed a handful of times. V usage is TRBV11-1 and J usage is TRBJ2-7; a weak D match, TRBD1 (6 bases). The V gene's germline CDR1 is SGHAT and CDR2 FQDESV (reference sequence). The CDR3 runs 12 residues. V was cut by 5 bases and J by 4 bases, with 9 bases left in between. Here the CDR3 reads CASSRTVYEQYF. The CDR3 DNA reads as TGTGCCAGCAGCCGGACAGTTTACGAGCAGTACTTC.

There are a few counts of this clone. The rearrangement joins TRBV2 to TRBJ1-6; D possibly corresponds to TRBD1 (5 bases). Trimming removed 10 bases at V and 15 bases at J, with 19 bases between. The length of the CDR3 is 12 residues. Germline CDR1 and CDR2: SNHLY and FYNNEI. The CDR3 reads CATSREWGFLHF. In nucleotides, the CDR3 is TGTGCCACCTCCAGGGAATGGGGTTTCCTCCACTTT. The full variable domain, completed using reference TRBV2 and TRBJ1-6, is EPEVTQTPSHQVTQMGQEVILRCVPISNHLYFYWYRQILGQKVEFLVSFYNNEISEKSEIFDDQFSVERPDGSNFTLKIRSTKLEDSAMYFCATSREWGFLHFGNGTRLTVT.

The chain uses TRBV7-9 and TRBJ1-2; D is ambiguous. Germline V CDR1 and CDR2: SEHNR, FQNEAQ (reference sequence). The CDR3 consists of 15 residues. Trimming left V 2 bases short and J 4 bases short, with 14 bases between. In DNA form, the CDR3 reads TGTGCCAGCAGCTTATCTTTTGGACTGATCTATGGCTACACCTTC. Translating it yields CASSLSFGLIYGYTF.

The chain links TRBV19 to TRBJ2-5; 9 bases fit TRBD2. TRBJ2-7 explains the end of the DNA better; the J call may be wrong. This CDR3 contains 15 residues. Germline values: CDR1 LNHDA, CDR2 SQIVND (reference sequence). The CDR3 DNA follows: TGTGCCAGTAGTATAGTTGCGGGAGGGCCCTACGAGCAGTACTTC. Encoded protein: CASSIVAGGPYEQYF.